The 28 T cell receptor beta chains given below trace back to one sample, sequenced in a study of T cells in Graves' hyperthyroidism and ophthalmopathy. There were TCR beta CDR3 regions amplified from RNA transcripts. The HTBI primer set served for first-round RT-PCR of the TCR CDR3. TCRdb re-called the multiplex PCR reads with MiXCR, one entry per CDR3 protein. This table holds around 800,000 distinct CDR3 sequences, over 35% found once. Input material: blood. These receptors originate from a man younger than 35 with Graves' hyperthyroidism.

CDR3 DNA: TGTGCCAGCAACCCGCAGGGGGCCAGACTCGGGGAGCTGTTTTTT. Amino acids: CASNPQGARLGELFF. This chain uses TRBV12-3 or TRBV12-4 with TRBJ2-2; TRBD1 matches at 8 bases. There are 15 residues in the CDR3. The V gene end was trimmed by 7 bases and the J gene end by 7 bases; junction bases not matched to a gene: 11.

This clonotype came up many times. This chain links TRBV12-3 or TRBV12-4 with TRBJ1-2, with D possibly TRBD1 on 5 matching bases. The CDR3 covers 13 residues. Trimming shortened V by 7 bases and J by 4 bases, and 13 bases separated the two germline ends. The CDR3 loop reads CASTRRGGYGYTF. CDR3 bases: TGTGCCAGCACGAGACGGGGCGGCTATGGCTACACCTTC.

This clonotype turned up a few times. J is TRBJ1-2 and V is TRBV3-1; D perhaps matches TRBD1 (6 bases). Trimming left V 0 bases short and J 8 bases short, with 13 bases between. The CDR3 is 14 residues long. Germline-derived CDR1 and CDR2 are LGHDT and YNNKEL (reference sequence). CDR3 DNA sequence: TGTGCCAGCAGCCAAGAAGGGGGGTCCGTCGGCTACACCTTC. Its protein product is CASSQEGGSVGYTF.

This clonotype showed up just a few times. The chain is built from TRBV12-3 or TRBV12-4 and TRBJ1-1; no reliable D call. The CDR3 covers 13 residues. Between the trimmed V and J ends, which lost 6 bases and 3 bases, there was a span of 11 bases. The chain's CDR3 is CASSRAEDTEAFF. The CDR3 DNA is TGTGCCAGCAGCCGAGCGGAGGACACTGAAGCTTTCTTT.

This clonotype was recorded at least ten times. The chain employs TRBV5-1 and TRBJ1-3; no clear D. This CDR3 comprises 14 residues. Germline V gene data show CDR1 as SGHRS and CDR2 as YFSETQ. Trimming took off 2 bases at V and 2 bases at J, with 8 bases between the two ends. The CDR3 bases are TGCGCCAGCAGCTTTGCGGGGACTGGAAACACCATATATTTT. This codes for CASSFAGTGNTIYF.

Details on this clonotype: The CDR3 end shows no conserved phenylalanine or tryptophan, and so a read error is likely. Because the CDR3's place on the DNA is in doubt, the DNA is left out and the CDR3 is given as listed by TCRdb. CDR3 residues: CASSLGPL. The chain couples TRBV5-1 to TRBJ2-5; TRBD1, as called in the table, went unchecked against the DNA. Germline CDR1 and CDR2: SGHRS and YFSETQ. The CDR3 adds up to 8 amino acids, both ends counted.

Note on this clonotype: This could be a read error, since a much larger clone is one nucleotide away. The V gene is TRBV9, the J gene TRBJ2-2; TRBD2 is a possible D gene (6 bases). From germline, CDR1 is SGDLS and CDR2 YYNGEE. The CDR3 runs 15 residues. The CDR3 reads CASSVGLEGHGELYF. The CDR3 DNA reads as TGTGCCAGCAGCGTAGGACTAGAAGGGCACGGGGAGCTGTATTTT.

This clonotype has ten or more counts. The chain has TRBV6-5 and TRBJ1-6, with D perhaps matching TRBD1 (6 bases). Germline V gives CDR1 MNHEY, CDR2 SVGAGI. Trimming shortened V by 7 bases and J by 7 bases, and 14 bases separated the two germline ends. This CDR3 spans 14 amino acids. For the CDR3, the DNA is TGTGCCAGCACTGGAGGGGGACGCAATTCACCCCTCCACTTT. This encodes CASTGGGRNSPLHF.

The chain combines TRBV29-1 with TRBJ2-5; D is perhaps TRBD2 (6 bases). Trimming pared 4 bases from V and 10 bases from J, leaving 16 bases between. CDR3 length equals 12 residues. Germline CDR1 is SQVTM and CDR2 is ANQGSEA. The CDR3 nucleotides read TGCAGCGTTGGGGGGGATCAGGGTGGCCAGTACTTC. Translation gives CSVGGDQGGQYF.

This clonotype was detected ten times or more. The chain carries TRBV24-1 and TRBJ2-2; D gene uncertain. The ends were cut back, 2 bases at V and 7 bases at J, with 10 bases in the middle. Germline CDR1 reads KGHDR; CDR2 reads SFDVKD. CDR3 length equals 14 residues. Here the CDR3 reads CATSDSSRNGELFF. CDR3 coding DNA: TGTGCCACCAGTGATTCCTCGAGGAACGGGGAGCTGTTTTTT.

This clonotype has just one count. At one of its ends the junction is not consistent with the germline gene, which may arise from a read error. The chain couples TRBV19 to TRBJ1-1; 9 nucleotides align to TRBD1. The CDR3 totals 14 residues. CDR1 and CDR2 (germline): LNHDA, SQIVND (reference sequence). The DNA of the CDR3 is TGTGCCGGTAGTATTACAGGGGGCAACACTGAAGCTTTCTTT. Amino acids: CAGSITGGNTEAFF.

This clonotype was observed a handful of times. The chain uses TRBV19 and TRBJ1-1; maybe TRBD1 (5 bases). The germline gives CDR1 LNHDA, CDR2 SQIVND (reference sequence). Trimming removed 2 bases at V and 3 bases at J, with 7 bases between. This CDR3 has 13 amino acids. CDR3 amino acids: CASSIKGYTEAFF. CDR3 nucleotides: TGTGCCAGTAGTATAAAGGGGTACACTGAAGCTTTCTTT.

In regard to this clonotype: One end of the junction varies from germline; a read error may be responsible. V and J are TRBV11-1 and TRBJ2-7, with 11 bases aligning to TRBD2. Looked up from germline, CDR1 is SGHAT and CDR2 is FQDESV (reference sequence). The CDR3 length is 17 residues. CDR3 DNA sequence: TGCGCCAGCAGCCAAGAAGAAACCGGGACTAGCGGTTACGAGCAGTACTTC. Encoded protein: CASSQEETGTSGYEQYF.

This clonotype was counted at least ten times. The chain couples TRBV2 to TRBJ2-5; 15 bases align to TRBD2. The trim removed 9 bases at V and 2 bases at J, leaving 4 bases unmatched. The CDR3 sequence is 15 residues long. CDR1 and CDR2 from the germline V gene are SNHLY and FYNNEI. The CDR3 nucleotides are TGTGCCAGTAGGGGACTAGCGGGAGGTCAAGAGACCCAGTACTTC. This codes for CASRGLAGGQETQYF.

This clonotype has more than one count but fewer than ten. The chain employs TRBV7-9 and TRBJ2-5, with 7 bases aligning to TRBD1. Germline CDR1 and CDR2: SEHNR and FQNEAQ (reference sequence). The junction had 3 bases not matched to a gene; V was cut back by 2 bases and J by 0 bases. This CDR3 region has 15 residues. For the CDR3, the DNA is TGTGCCAGCAGCTTAAGGGGACAGTACCAAGAGACCCAGTACTTC. The encoded protein is CASSLRGQYQETQYF.

This clonotype has just a few counts. The V gene is TRBV20-1, the J gene TRBJ2-5; D unresolved. This CDR3 is built from 14 residues. V was shortened by 3 bases and J by 0 bases, with 11 bases between the two germline ends. Per germline, CDR1 DFQATT and CDR2 SNEGSKA (reference sequence). The CDR3 DNA reads TGCAGTGCTAGGCATTCTTTGTACCAAGAGACCCAGTACTTC. This codes for CSARHSLYQETQYF.

This clonotype occurred many times. The chain uses TRBV5-1 and TRBJ1-1; D gene uncertain. V was shortened by 6 bases and J by 0 bases, with 9 bases between the two germline ends. This CDR3 spans 13 amino acids. The germline V gene encodes CDR1 SGHRS and CDR2 YFSETQ. The CDR3 loop is CASKEGLNTEAFF. In nucleotides, the CDR3 is TGCGCCAGCAAGGAAGGATTGAACACTGAAGCTTTCTTT.

As regards this clonotype: One junction end disagrees with the germline gene, perhaps due to a read error. The chain carries TRBV6-5 and TRBJ2-2; unclear D gene. The germline V gene has CDR1 MNHEY and CDR2 SVGAGI. This CDR3 comprises 14 residues. The CDR3 DNA follows: TGTGCCAGCAGTGACTCGGGCGAGACCGGGGAGCTGTTTTTT. Protein sequence: CASSDSGETGELFF.

This clonotype was seen at least ten times. This rearrangement joins TRBV7-9 to TRBJ2-7; perhaps TRBD1 as D (6 bases). The V end was cut by 1 base, the J end by 3 bases, with 13 bases between. This CDR3 spans 15 amino acids. Germline-derived CDR1 and CDR2 are SEHNR and FQNEAQ (reference sequence). The CDR3: CASSLVQDSLYEQYF. As DNA, the CDR3 is TGTGCCAGCAGCTTAGTACAGGACAGTCTCTACGAGCAGTACTTC.

The chain employs TRBV7-9 and TRBJ1-1; 9 nucleotides match TRBD1. V dropped 4 bases and J dropped 1; count of bases not matched to a gene: 4. The V gene's germline CDR1 is SEHNR and CDR2 FQNEAQ (reference sequence). The CDR3 consists of 15 residues. The chain's CDR3 is CASSSEQGANTEAFF. CDR3 nucleotide sequence: TGTGCCAGCAGCTCAGAACAGGGGGCGAACACTGAAGCTTTCTTT.

V usage is TRBV2 and J usage is TRBJ2-5; TRBD1 is a possible D gene (6 bases). The CDR3 extends over 16 amino acids. V lost 6 bases to trimming and J lost 5 bases, with 22 bases between them. CDR1 and CDR2 from the germline V gene are SNHLY and FYNNEI. For the CDR3, the DNA is TGTGCCAGCAGCACAAACACGGGACCTAGGGGGGAGACCCAGTACTTC. Translating gives CASSTNTGPRGETQYF.

Only one count was recorded for this clonotype. The genes are TRBV12-3 or TRBV12-4 and TRBJ1-5; D ambiguous. The CDR3 is 14 residues long. Deletions cut 3 bases from V and 10 bases from J, with 16 bases between. Written as DNA, the CDR3 is TGTGCCAGCAGTTTTGGCCCGGCTCGGGTTCCCCAGCATTTT. Residues: CASSFGPARVPQHF.

The chain employs TRBV7-2 and TRBJ1-1; possibly TRBD1 for D (5 bases). V was pared by 0 bases and J by 5 bases, with 13 bases between. Germline V gene data show CDR1 as SGHTA and CDR2 as FQGNSA. The CDR3 is 15 amino acids. CDR3 bases: TGTGCCAGCAGCTTAGCAAGGAGGGGTCGGACTGAAGCTTTCTTT. This gives the protein CASSLARRGRTEAFF.

This clonotype turned up a few times. This rearrangement joins TRBV7-8 to TRBJ2-6; no clear D. Germline CDR1 reads SGHVS; CDR2 reads FQNEAQ. The V and J ends lost 1 base and 0 bases respectively, with 16 bases between them. The CDR3 is made up of 19 amino acids. The CDR3 here is CASSLGLGILYSGANVLTF. The CDR3 DNA sequence: TGTGCCAGCAGCTTAGGGTTGGGCATACTATACTCTGGGGCCAACGTCCTGACTTTC.

This clonotype was found many times. V usage is TRBV7-6 and J usage is TRBJ2-5; no reliable D call. Germline V gives CDR1 SGHVS, CDR2 FNYEAQ. The V and J ends lost 5 bases and 3 bases respectively, with 22 bases between them. The CDR3 length is 17 residues. The CDR3 loop reads CASSLSMMRTTKETQYF. The CDR3 DNA sequence: TGTGCCAGCAGCCTTAGCATGATGCGGACCACCAAAGAGACCCAGTACTTC.

This clonotype was counted at least ten times. The gene calls are TRBV5-1 and TRBJ1-1; no reliable D call. Trimming took 1 base from V and 8 from J, leaving 12 bases between them. Germline V lookup: CDR1 SGHRS, CDR2 YFSETQ. The CDR3 covers 13 residues. In DNA, the CDR3 is TGCGCCAGCAGCTTGTATGGACTTAGAGAAGCTTTCTTT. It specifies CASSLYGLREAFF.

The V call is TRBV29-1, the J call TRBJ1-1; TRBD1 is a possible D gene (6 bases). The germline V gene has CDR1 SQVTM and CDR2 ANQGSEA. The CDR3 is 14 amino acids. Trimming took off 7 bases at V and 1 base at J, with 16 bases between the two ends. The CDR3: CSARVGGRNTEAFF. The CDR3 DNA follows: TGCAGCGCCCGAGTGGGGGGCCGGAACACTGAAGCTTTCTTT.

This clonotype was seen a handful of times. The DNA of the CDR3 is TGTGCCAGCAGTGAAACTAGCCACTTGAACACCGGGGAGCTGTTTTTT. It codes for CASSETSHLNTGELFF. The gene calls are TRBV2 and TRBJ2-2, with TRBD2 as a possible D gene (6 bases). The CDR3 is 16 residues long. In germline, CDR1 is SNHLY, CDR2 FYNNEI. The germline V and J ends were trimmed by 2 bases and 1 base, with 11 bases remaining between them.